This T cell receptor (beta chain) came from a study of blood T cell repertoires in COVID-19. Study-level background: Acute and convalescent COVID-19 samples came from the United States, Italy and Spain. Nucleic acid was either cDNA or gDNA, and it came from T cells, B-cell-depleted T cells, or PBMCs.

With 2 bases removed from V and 5 bases from J, the gap between germline ends came to 7 bases. CDR3 length: 12 amino acids. This table comes from immunoSEQ multiplex PCR, and its TCRdb copy is limited to in-frame clones, with some not included. The sample lists roughly 200,000 clones; under 90% were seen once. The gene calls are TRBV12-3 or TRBV12-4 and TRBJ2-7; D remains ambiguous. The specimen sequenced was peripheral blood. The clonotype was recovered from a man aged 60-69 years with acute or convalescent COVID-19. CDR3 sequence: CASSLMADEQYF. DNA for the CDR3: TGTGCCAGCAGTTTAATGGCGGACGAGCAGTACTTC.